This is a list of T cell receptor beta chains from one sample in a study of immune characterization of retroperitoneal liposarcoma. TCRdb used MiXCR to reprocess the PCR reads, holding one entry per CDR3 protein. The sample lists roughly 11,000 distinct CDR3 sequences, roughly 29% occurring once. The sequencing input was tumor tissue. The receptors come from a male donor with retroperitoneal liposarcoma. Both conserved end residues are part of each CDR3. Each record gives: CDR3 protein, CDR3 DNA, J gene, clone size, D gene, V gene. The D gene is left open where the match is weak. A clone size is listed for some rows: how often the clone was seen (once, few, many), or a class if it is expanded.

CASRDRYNEQYF	TGTGCCAGCAGGGACCGTTACAATGAGCAGTACTTC	TRBJ2-7	.	.	TRBV11-3
CASGLVLPGLAPYNEQFF	TGTGCTAGTGGTTTGGTACTCCCGGGACTAGCGCCCTACAATGAGCAGTTCTTC	TRBJ2-1	few	TRBD2	TRBV12-5
CASSLRGQPQHF	TGTGCCAGCAGTTTAAGGGGTCAGCCCCAGCATTTT	TRBJ1-5	.	.	TRBV12-3/TRBV12-4
CASNRDFSGNEQFF	TGTGCCAGCAACCGGGACTTCAGCGGAAATGAGCAGTTCTTC	TRBJ2-1	.	.	TRBV6-1
CASSEARGDPYNEQYF	TGTGCCAGCAGTGAAGCGCGCGGGGACCCCTACAATGAGCAGTACTTC	TRBJ2-7	medium-sized	.	TRBV6-1
CASSSPTSLFRNEQYF	TGTGCCAGCAGTTCGCCGACTAGCCTTTTCCGTAATGAGCAGTACTTC	TRBJ2-7	.	TRBD2	TRBV6-1
CASSEGTSGFSYEQYF	TGTGCCAGCAGCGAAGGGACTAGCGGATTCTCCTACGAGCAGTACTTC	TRBJ2-7	.	TRBD2	TRBV7-6
CASSSTTVTGANVLTF	TGTGCCAGCAGCTCGACCACGGTTACTGGGGCCAACGTCCTGACTTTC	TRBJ2-6	medium-sized	.	TRBV11-3
CASSSTSLAGGQGELFF	TGTGCCAGCAGTTCCACTAGTCTAGCGGGGGGGCAGGGGGAGCTGTTTTTT	TRBJ2-2	.	TRBD2	TRBV6-6
CASSLDATTSRETQYF	TGTGCCAGCAGCTTAGATGCCACCACCTCGCGGGAGACCCAGTACTTC	TRBJ2-5	large	.	TRBV7-2
CASSVGQGNTIYF	TGTGCCAGCAGCGTCGGACAGGGAAACACCATATATTTT	TRBJ1-3	.	.	TRBV7-6
CASSPNLGGEQFF	TGTGCCAGCAGCCCTAACTTGGGCGGCGAGCAGTTCTTC	TRBJ2-1	.	.	TRBV7-6
CASSEEGLVHEQYF	TGTGCCAGCAGTGAAGAGGGTCTAGTCCATGAGCAGTACTTC	TRBJ2-7	.	.	TRBV25-1
CASSEGVRGLAGGETQYF	TGTGCCAGCAGTGAAGGTGTACGGGGACTAGCGGGGGGGGAGACCCAGTACTTC	TRBJ2-5	.	TRBD2	TRBV6-1
CASRAEGASYNEQYF	TGTGCCAGCAGGGCCGAGGGTGCCTCCTACAATGAGCAGTACTTC	TRBJ2-7	few	.	TRBV11-3
CASSNQAPSRDTQYF	TGTGCCAGCAGTAATCAAGCACCTTCGAGAGATACGCAGTATTTT	TRBJ2-3	.	.	TRBV6-8
CASSPSQLASDTQYF	TGTGCCAGCAGCCCCTCCCAACTAGCGTCAGATACGCAGTATTTT	TRBJ2-3	many	TRBD2	TRBV7-3